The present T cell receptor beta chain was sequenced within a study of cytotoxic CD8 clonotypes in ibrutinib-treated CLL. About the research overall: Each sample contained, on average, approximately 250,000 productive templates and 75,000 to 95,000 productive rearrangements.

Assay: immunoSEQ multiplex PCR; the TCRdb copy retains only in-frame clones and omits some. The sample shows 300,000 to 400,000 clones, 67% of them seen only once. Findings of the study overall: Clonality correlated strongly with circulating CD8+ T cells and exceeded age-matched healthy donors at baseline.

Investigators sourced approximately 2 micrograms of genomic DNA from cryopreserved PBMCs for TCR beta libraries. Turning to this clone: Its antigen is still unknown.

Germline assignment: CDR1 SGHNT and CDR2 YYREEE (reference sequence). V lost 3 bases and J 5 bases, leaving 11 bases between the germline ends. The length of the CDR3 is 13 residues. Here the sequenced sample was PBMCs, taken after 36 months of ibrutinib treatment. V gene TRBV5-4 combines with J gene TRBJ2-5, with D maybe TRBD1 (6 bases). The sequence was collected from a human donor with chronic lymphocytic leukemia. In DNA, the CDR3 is TGTGCCAGCAGCTCTCAGGGGTGGGAGACCCAGTACTTC. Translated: CASSSQGWETQYF.